The rows below give T cell receptor beta chains drawn from one sample of a study of early stage breast cancer tumors. Sequencing used immunoSEQ multiplex PCR; TCRdb keeps in-frame clones, though not all of them. Altogether thousands of clones are present, around two thirds being singletons, with the ten largest covering about 13%. Sequencing used normal breast tissue next to the tumor. Receptor source: a person aged 45 to 59 with breast cancer. The CDR3 runs from the conserved cysteine through the conserved F or W. Fields, in order: J gene, V gene, CDR3 protein.

J gene: TRBJ1-5
V gene: TRBV2
CDR3 protein: CASSERLGYNQPQHF

J gene: TRBJ2-7
V gene: TRBV11-2
CDR3 protein: CASSSTYEQYF

J gene: TRBJ2-5
V gene: TRBV21-1
CDR3 protein: CASSKQRGRGDETQYF

J gene: -
V gene: TRBV11-2
CDR3 protein: CASSLLAVASYEQYF

J gene: TRBJ1-1
V gene: TRBV27
CDR3 protein: CASSFLPGQGTEAFF

J gene: TRBJ1-5
V gene: TRBV13
CDR3 protein: CASSLGSDTPAF

J gene: TRBJ1-4
V gene: TRBV19
CDR3 protein: CASSSEKLFF

J gene: TRBJ1-5
V gene: TRBV6-1
CDR3 protein: CASSESMGGVSNQPQHF

J gene: TRBJ2-7
V gene: TRBV4-3
CDR3 protein: CASSQGTHSSYEQYF

J gene: TRBJ1-1
V gene: TRBV7-2
CDR3 protein: CASSPGGGHTEAFF

J gene: TRBJ2-6
V gene: TRBV5-1
CDR3 protein: CASSLGGASGANVLTF

J gene: TRBJ2-7
V gene: TRBV19
CDR3 protein: CASSYAGQGRTEQYF

J gene: TRBJ2-1
V gene: TRBV4-1
CDR3 protein: CASSQDWSGSSYNEQFF

J gene: TRBJ1-6
V gene: TRBV18
CDR3 protein: CASSPGGGNSPLHF

J gene: TRBJ2-6
V gene: TRBV5-1
CDR3 protein: CASSHGQGSGANVLTF

J gene: TRBJ2-4
V gene: TRBV5-6
CDR3 protein: CASSLAALGKLAIQYF

J gene: TRBJ1-1
V gene: TRBV5-6
CDR3 protein: CASSLKRVNTEAFF